This T cell receptor (beta chain) is from a study of T cells after yellow fever vaccination. CDR1 SGHRS and CDR2 YFSETQ come from the germline V gene. This CDR3 has 18 amino acids. Trimming removed 2 bases from V and 7 bases from J; junction bases left unmatched: 15. This clonotype was counted at least ten times. The target antigen is unknown. The study's findings and limits: A large majority of primary-vaccination clones showed up again after the booster (about 97% CD4, around 90% CD8). The appearance of a small share of clonotypes in both CD4 and CD8 compartments was observed. Though weaker, the secondary response peaked faster, on day 5 versus 15.

The TCR cDNA carried a universal primer site and UMIs from 5'RACE template switching. TCRdb re-called the 5' RACE reads with MiXCR, one entry per CDR3 protein. This table has about 160,000 distinct CDR3 sequences, around 7% appearing once. The chain combines TRBV5-1 with TRBJ1-6; 7 bases agree with TRBD1. The sequencing used CD4+ T cells sorted from PBMCs, collected 4 to 5 days after the first yellow fever vaccination. This clonotype originated in a man aged 18 to 30 who received the YFV17D yellow fever vaccine. The CDR3 DNA reads TGCGCCAGCAGCTTTACCGGTGGAGGGGGCGCGGGGAATTCACCCCTCCACTTT. Translated, it gives CASSFTGGGGAGNSPLHF.